This T cell receptor beta chain comes out of a study of T cells in localized non-small cell lung cancer. CDR3 size: 15 residues. Between the trimmed V and J ends, which lost 5 bases and 6 bases, there was a span of 14 bases. The germline CDR1 and CDR2 sequences are KGHSH and LQKENI. With respect to this clone: Its antigen is undetermined.

Study findings and constraints: A denser population of T cells in blood accompanied longer overall survival.

Data came from immunoSEQ multiplex PCR; TCRdb stores just in-frame clones and leaves some out. The data show roughly 70,000 clones, with roughly 90% seen just once and roughly 22% held by the top ten. The material was peripheral blood, obtained before any cancer treatment. The receptor was derived from a male donor older than 55 with stage III squamous cell lung carcinoma. The chain employs TRBV18 and TRBJ1-6; a weak D match, TRBD1 (5 bases). This CDR3 reads CASSTGAGVNSPLHF. CDR3 nucleotides: TGTGCCAGCTCAACCGGGGCCGGTGTTAATTCACCCCTCCACTTT.